This TCR beta chain emerged from a study of blood T cell repertoires in COVID-19. The CDR3 runs to 16 residues. Germline V gene lookup returns CDR1 LNHDA and CDR2 SQIVND (reference sequence). Between the trimmed V and J ends, which lost 10 bases and 4 bases, there was a span of 20 bases. This clone was seen ten or more times. Original processing notes: The assay estimated nucleated cells by amplifying reference gene primers. Clones were read by immunoSEQ multiplex PCR, and TCRdb kept only the in-frame ones, dropping some. V and J calls plus clone size are reproduced from that table; the DNA served to infer D and trimming. This table holds some 160,000 clones, around 75% found once.

The receptor's source is an elderly woman with acute or convalescent COVID-19. Source material: peripheral blood. The V call is TRBV19, the J call TRBJ2-6; D may be TRBD1 (7 bases). The CDR3 sequence is CATHPGGRGGANVLTF. The CDR3 nucleotides are TGTGCCACGCACCCAGGGGGGCGAGGGGGGGCCAACGTCCTGACTTTC.